One and the same sample provided the 16 T cell receptor beta chains below, sequenced in a study of OX40 agonist ivuxolimab in advanced cancers. Measured with immunoSEQ multiplex PCR; TCRdb has only the in-frame clones, and not every one. This table has around 100,000 clones, less than 95% appearing once. The starting material was CD4+ or CD8+ T cells sorted from blood, obtained in a trial of the OX40 agonist ivuxolimab. The receptors originated from an adult with an advanced solid tumor such as melanoma, head and neck, liver or kidney cancer.

This chain links TRBV5-4 with TRBJ2-1, with D possibly called TRBD1 or TRBD2 (6 bases each). The CDR3 runs to 13 residues. The V gene lost 6 bases and the J gene lost 2 bases, with 9 bases spanning the gap. Looked up from germline, CDR1 is SGHNT and CDR2 is YYREEE (reference sequence). DNA for the CDR3: TGTGCCAGCACCGGGGGCCCCTACAATGAGCAGTTCTTC. Protein sequence: CASTGGPYNEQFF.

The CDR3 bases are TGTGCCAGCAGAATTAGCGGAGGAGGGGGAACCGGGGAGCTGTTTTTT. Protein product: CASRISGGGGTGELFF. This chain links TRBV7-9 with TRBJ2-2; D is tentatively TRBD1 or TRBD2 (6 bases each). The CDR3 consists of 16 residues. Germline CDR1 SEHNR, CDR2 FQNEAQ (reference sequence). Trimming took off 6 bases at V and 5 bases at J, with 19 bases between the two ends.

This clone appeared many times. The chain joins TRBV13 to TRBJ1-1; a weak D match, TRBD1 (5 bases). The ends were cut back, 6 bases at V and 6 bases at J, with 20 bases in the middle. The CDR3 consists of 15 residues. Germline V gene data show CDR1 as PRHDT and CDR2 as FYEKMQ (reference sequence). The CDR3 nucleotides read TGTGCCAGCAGTCAGGAGACGGGGGTAGGAGCTGAAGCTTTCTTT. This encodes CASSQETGVGAEAFF.

This clone was seen a handful of times. This chain uses TRBV5-4 with TRBJ1-1; D is unclear. V lost 7 bases and J lost 4, with 8 bases in between. The CDR3 has 11 residues. The germline V gene encodes CDR1 SGHNT and CDR2 YYREEE (reference sequence). In DNA, the CDR3 is TGTGCCAGCGGAGGAGGCACTGAAGCTTTCTTT. Translation gives CASGGGTEAFF.

The chain links TRBV28 to TRBJ2-7; D not resolved. CDR1 and CDR2 from the germline V gene are MDHEN and SYDVKM. The length of the CDR3 is 11 residues. V dropped 7 bases and J dropped 4 bases, with 8 bases sitting between them. In nucleotides, the CDR3 is TGTGCCAGCAAGTCAACTTACGAGCAGTACTTC. It encodes CASKSTYEQYF.

The sample holds one count of this clone. The chain links TRBV11-3 to TRBJ2-1; TRBD1 or TRBD2 may be the D gene (5 bases each). V lost 5 bases and J lost 3, with 23 bases in between. Germline loops: CDR1 SGHNT, CDR2 YENEEA. The CDR3 spans 18 residues. CDR3 loop: CASSPNLISGTNYNEQFF. For the CDR3, the DNA is TGTGCCAGCAGCCCTAACCTAATCTCCGGGACGAACTACAATGAGCAGTTCTTC.

V and J are TRBV2 and TRBJ1-6, with 9 bases matching TRBD1. The germline V gene has CDR1 SNHLY and CDR2 FYNNEI. The CDR3 is made up of 14 amino acids. V was pared by 6 bases and J by 4 bases, with 1 base of the junction left unmatched. The CDR3 region is CASRGTGYNSPLHF. The DNA for the CDR3 is TGTGCCAGCAGAGGGACAGGGTATAATTCACCCCTCCACTTT.

This chain connects TRBV28 to TRBJ2-6; no clear D. V was clipped by 2 bases and J by 4 bases, with 6 bases between them. The CDR3 spans 14 residues. CDR1 and CDR2 from the germline V gene are MDHEN and SYDVKM. The CDR3 reads CASSLNQGANVLTF. The CDR3 bases are TGTGCCAGCAGTTTAAACCAGGGGGCCAACGTCCTGACTTTC.

This chain links TRBV7-9 with TRBJ1-2; a possible D gene is TRBD1 (6 bases). With 5 bases removed from V and 2 bases from J, the gap between germline ends came to 18 bases. Germline V gives CDR1 SEHNR, CDR2 FQNEAQ (reference sequence). This CDR3 has 16 residues. CDR3 sequence: CASSPTGGRGNYGYTF. CDR3 sequence (DNA): TGTGCCAGCAGCCCGACTGGCGGCAGGGGCAACTATGGCTACACCTTC.

The chain employs TRBV10-3 and TRBJ2-1; unclear D gene. Trimming took off 6 bases at V and 2 bases at J, with 11 bases between the two ends. CDR3 size: 14 residues. Germline CDR1 ENHRY, CDR2 SYGVKD. This chain's CDR3 is CAIREESPYNEQFF. The DNA for the CDR3 is TGTGCCATCAGAGAGGAGTCCCCCTACAATGAGCAGTTCTTC.

This clone was seen just once. The CDR3 DNA reads TGTGCCAGCAGCAAAGTTACTCGGGCTAGCGGGAGGGCTGAGCAGTTCTTC. It translates to CASSKVTRASGRAEQFF. The rearrangement uses TRBV21-1 and TRBJ2-1; the table gives TRBD2 as D, unverified against the DNA. TRBV21-1 is described as a pseudogene. This CDR3 is 17 amino acids long.

The chain recombines TRBV7-2 with TRBJ2-7; 7 nucleotides line up with TRBD1. The CDR3 extends over 14 amino acids. Per germline, CDR1 SGHTA and CDR2 FQGNSA. J lost 3 bases, V lost 3 bases, and 5 bases had no gene match. CDR3 sequence reads: CASSFRQGHYEQYF. The CDR3 DNA is TGTGCCAGCAGCTTTAGACAGGGACACTACGAGCAGTACTTC.

The rearrangement uses TRBV6-5 and TRBJ2-3, with D maybe TRBD2 (7 bases). The germline V gene has CDR1 MNHEY and CDR2 SVGAGI. V lost 4 bases and J 5 bases, leaving 19 bases between the germline ends. The CDR3 is 16 residues long. CDR3 residues: CASSFGRGAGIDTQYF. In DNA form, the CDR3 reads TGTGCCAGCAGTTTCGGCCGGGGGGCTGGGATAGATACGCAGTATTTT.

This chain uses TRBV15 with TRBJ1-2; D may be TRBD1 (6 bases). This CDR3 has 15 amino acids. Germline CDR1 LNHNV, CDR2 YYDKDF (reference sequence). Trimming pared 1 base from V and 8 bases from J, leaving 17 bases between. The CDR3 loop reads CATSRARGGAVGYTF. The CDR3 nucleotides read TGTGCCACCAGCAGAGCAAGAGGGGGGGCCGTAGGCTACACCTTC.

The V and J genes are TRBV18 and TRBJ2-7, with D possibly matching TRBD2 (5 bases). The V and J ends lost 3 bases and 0 bases respectively, with 9 bases between them. CDR3 length equals 14 residues. Germline CDR1 and CDR2: KGHSH and LQKENI. The CDR3 DNA follows: TGTGCCAGCTCACCGGGAGTCTCCTCCTACGAGCAGTACTTC. As protein: CASSPGVSSYEQYF.

This clone was seen once. The chain carries TRBV19 and TRBJ2-2; D unresolved. Germline V CDR1 and CDR2: LNHDA, SQIVND (reference sequence). The CDR3 has 12 amino acids. V was cut by 5 bases and J by 5 bases, with 6 bases left in between. CDR3: CASSPITGELFF. Here the CDR3 DNA reads TGTGCCAGTAGTCCGATTACCGGGGAGCTGTTTTTT.